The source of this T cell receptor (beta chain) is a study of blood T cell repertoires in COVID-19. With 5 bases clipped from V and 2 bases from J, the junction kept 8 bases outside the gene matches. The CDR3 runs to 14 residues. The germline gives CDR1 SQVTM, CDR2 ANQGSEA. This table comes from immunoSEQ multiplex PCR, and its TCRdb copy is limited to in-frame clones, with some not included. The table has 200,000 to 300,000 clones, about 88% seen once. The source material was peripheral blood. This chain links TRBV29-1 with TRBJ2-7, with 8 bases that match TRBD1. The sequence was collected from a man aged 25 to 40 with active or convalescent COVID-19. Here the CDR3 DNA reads TGCAGCGTTTCTACCGAACAGGGGGCCTACGAGCAGTACTTC. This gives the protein CSVSTEQGAYEQYF.